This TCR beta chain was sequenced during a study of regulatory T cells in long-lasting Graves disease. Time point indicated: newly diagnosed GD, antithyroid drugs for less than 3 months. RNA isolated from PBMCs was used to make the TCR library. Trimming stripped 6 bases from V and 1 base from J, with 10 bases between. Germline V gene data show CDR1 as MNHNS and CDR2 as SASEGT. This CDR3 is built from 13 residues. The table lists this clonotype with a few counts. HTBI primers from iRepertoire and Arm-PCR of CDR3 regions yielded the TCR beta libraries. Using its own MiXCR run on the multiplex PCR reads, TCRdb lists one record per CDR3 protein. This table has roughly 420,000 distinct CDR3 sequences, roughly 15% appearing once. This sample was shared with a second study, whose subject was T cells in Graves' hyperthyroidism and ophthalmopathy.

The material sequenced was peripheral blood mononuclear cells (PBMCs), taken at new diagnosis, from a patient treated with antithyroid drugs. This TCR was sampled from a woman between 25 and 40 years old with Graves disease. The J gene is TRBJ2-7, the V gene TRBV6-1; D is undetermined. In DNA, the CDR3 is TGTGCCAGCAGCAAAATGGCTTCCTACGAGCAGTACTTC. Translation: CASSKMASYEQYF.